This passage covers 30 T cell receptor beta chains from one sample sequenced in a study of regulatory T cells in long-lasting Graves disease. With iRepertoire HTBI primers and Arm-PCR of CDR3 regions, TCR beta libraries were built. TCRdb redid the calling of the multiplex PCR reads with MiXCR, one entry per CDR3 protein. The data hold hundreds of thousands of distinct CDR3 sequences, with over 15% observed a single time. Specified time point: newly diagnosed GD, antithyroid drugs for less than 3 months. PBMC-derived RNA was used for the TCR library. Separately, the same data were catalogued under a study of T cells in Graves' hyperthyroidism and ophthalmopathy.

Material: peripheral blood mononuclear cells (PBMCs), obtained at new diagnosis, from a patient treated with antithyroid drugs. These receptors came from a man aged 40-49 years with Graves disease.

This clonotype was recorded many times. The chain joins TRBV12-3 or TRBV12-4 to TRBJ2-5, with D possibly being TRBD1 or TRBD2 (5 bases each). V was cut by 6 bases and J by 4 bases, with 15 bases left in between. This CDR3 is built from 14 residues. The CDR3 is CASSPVGVVETQYF. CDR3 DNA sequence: TGTGCCAGCAGCCCCGTGGGGGTGGTAGAGACCCAGTACTTC.

The CDR3 nucleotides read TGTGCCAGCAGCTTGTTACCCCAGGGACAGGGGAATTCACCCCTCCACTTT. Its translation: CASSLLPQGQGNSPLHF. V gene TRBV5-8 combines with J gene TRBJ1-6, with TRBD1 matching 10 bases. V was pared by 1 base and J by 7 bases, with 8 bases of the junction left unmatched. CDR1 is SGHTS, CDR2 YDEGEE, per germline. The CDR3 is 17 residues long.

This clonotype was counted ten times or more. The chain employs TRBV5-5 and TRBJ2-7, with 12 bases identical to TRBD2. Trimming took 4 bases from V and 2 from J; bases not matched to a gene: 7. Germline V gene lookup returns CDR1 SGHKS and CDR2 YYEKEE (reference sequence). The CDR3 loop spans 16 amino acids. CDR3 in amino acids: CASSPTWTSGAYEQYF. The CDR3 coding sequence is TGTGCCAGCAGCCCGACCTGGACTAGCGGGGCCTACGAGCAGTACTTC.

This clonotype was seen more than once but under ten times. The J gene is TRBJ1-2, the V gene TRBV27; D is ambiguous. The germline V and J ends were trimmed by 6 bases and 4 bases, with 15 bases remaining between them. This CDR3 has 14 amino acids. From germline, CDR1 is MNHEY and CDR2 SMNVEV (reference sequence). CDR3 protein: CASSRGWEGYGYTF. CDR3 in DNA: TGTGCCAGCAGCCGAGGGTGGGAGGGCTATGGCTACACCTTC.

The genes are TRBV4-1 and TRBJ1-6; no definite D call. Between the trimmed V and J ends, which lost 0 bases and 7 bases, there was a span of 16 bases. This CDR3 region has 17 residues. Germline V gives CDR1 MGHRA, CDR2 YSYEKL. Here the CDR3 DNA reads TGCGCCAGCAGCCAAGATTCGCCCAGTGCCCTCAATTCACCCCTCCACTTT. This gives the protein CASSQDSPSALNSPLHF.

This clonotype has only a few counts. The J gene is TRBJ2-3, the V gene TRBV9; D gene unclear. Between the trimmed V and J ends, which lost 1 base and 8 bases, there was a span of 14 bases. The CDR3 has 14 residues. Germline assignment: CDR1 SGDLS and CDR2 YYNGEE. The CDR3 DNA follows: TGTGCCAGCAGCGTATCCCCAGATGGAACTACGCAGTATTTT. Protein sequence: CASSVSPDGTTQYF.

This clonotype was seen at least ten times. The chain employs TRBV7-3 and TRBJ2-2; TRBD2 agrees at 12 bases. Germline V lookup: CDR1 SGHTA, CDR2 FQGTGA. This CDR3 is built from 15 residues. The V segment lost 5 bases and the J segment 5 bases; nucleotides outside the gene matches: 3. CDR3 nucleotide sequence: TGTGCCAGCAGCCTAGCGGGGGGGCCAACCGGGGAGCTGTTTTTT. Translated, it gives CASSLAGGPTGELFF.

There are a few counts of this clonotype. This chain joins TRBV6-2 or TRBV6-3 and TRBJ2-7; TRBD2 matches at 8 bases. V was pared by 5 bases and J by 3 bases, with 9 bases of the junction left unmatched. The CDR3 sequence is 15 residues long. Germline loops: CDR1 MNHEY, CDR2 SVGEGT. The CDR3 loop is CASSTPGGTNYEQYF. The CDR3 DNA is TGTGCCAGCAGTACCCCGGGAGGGACGAACTACGAGCAGTACTTC.

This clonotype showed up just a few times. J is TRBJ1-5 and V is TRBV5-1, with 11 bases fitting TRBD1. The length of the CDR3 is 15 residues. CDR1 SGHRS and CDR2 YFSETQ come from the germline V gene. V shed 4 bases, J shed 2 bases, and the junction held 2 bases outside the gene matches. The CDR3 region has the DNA TGCGCCAGCAGCCGGACAGGGGGCGGCAATCAGCCCCAGCATTTT. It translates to CASSRTGGGNQPQHF.

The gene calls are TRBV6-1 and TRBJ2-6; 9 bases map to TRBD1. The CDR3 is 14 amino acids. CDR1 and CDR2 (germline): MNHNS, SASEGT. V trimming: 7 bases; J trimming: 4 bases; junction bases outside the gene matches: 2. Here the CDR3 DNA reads TGTGCCAGCAACAGGGGGCAAGGGGCCAACGTCCTGACTTTC. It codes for CASNRGQGANVLTF.

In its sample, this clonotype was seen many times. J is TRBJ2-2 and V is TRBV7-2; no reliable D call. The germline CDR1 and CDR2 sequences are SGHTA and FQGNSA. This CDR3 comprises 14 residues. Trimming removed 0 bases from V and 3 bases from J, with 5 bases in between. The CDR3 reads CASSLAPYTGELFF. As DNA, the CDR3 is TGTGCCAGCAGCTTAGCCCCATACACCGGGGAGCTGTTTTTT.

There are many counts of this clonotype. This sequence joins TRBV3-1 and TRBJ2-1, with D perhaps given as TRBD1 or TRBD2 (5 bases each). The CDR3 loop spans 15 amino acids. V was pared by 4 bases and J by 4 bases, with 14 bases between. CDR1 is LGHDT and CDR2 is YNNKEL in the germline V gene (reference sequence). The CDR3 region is CASSLGPQSYNEQFF. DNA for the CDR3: TGTGCCAGCAGCCTGGGACCCCAAAGTTACAATGAGCAGTTCTTC.

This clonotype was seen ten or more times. CDR3 in DNA: TGCAGTGCTAGAGGACTAGCGGGGGGCAACAATGAGCAGTTCTTC. It encodes CSARGLAGGNNEQFF. The rearrangement uses TRBV20-1 and TRBJ2-1; 13 positions match TRBD2. The V gene's germline CDR1 is DFQATT and CDR2 SNEGSKA (reference sequence). The CDR3 extends over 15 amino acids. V shed 1 base, J shed 5 bases, and the junction held 2 bases outside the gene matches.

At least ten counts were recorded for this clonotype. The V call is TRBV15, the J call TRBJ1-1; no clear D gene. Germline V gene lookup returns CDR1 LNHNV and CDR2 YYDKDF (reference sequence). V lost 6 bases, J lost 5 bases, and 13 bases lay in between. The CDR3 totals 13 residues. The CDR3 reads CATRSGRWTEAFF. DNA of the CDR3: TGTGCCACCAGGTCCGGGAGGTGGACTGAAGCTTTCTTT. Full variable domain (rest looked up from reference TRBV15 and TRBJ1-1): DAMVIQNPRYQVTQFGKPVTLSCSQTLNHNVMYWYQQKSSQAPKLLFHYYDKDFNNEADTPDNFQSRRPNTSFCFLDIRSPGLGDTAMYLCATRSGRWTEAFFGQGTRLTVV.

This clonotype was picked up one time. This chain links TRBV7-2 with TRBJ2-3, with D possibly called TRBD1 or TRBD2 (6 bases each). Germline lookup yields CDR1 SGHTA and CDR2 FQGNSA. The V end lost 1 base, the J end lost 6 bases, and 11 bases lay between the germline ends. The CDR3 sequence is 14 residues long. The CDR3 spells CASSLGGAHDTQYF. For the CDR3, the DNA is TGTGCCAGCAGCTTAGGGGGGGCGCACGATACGCAGTATTTT.

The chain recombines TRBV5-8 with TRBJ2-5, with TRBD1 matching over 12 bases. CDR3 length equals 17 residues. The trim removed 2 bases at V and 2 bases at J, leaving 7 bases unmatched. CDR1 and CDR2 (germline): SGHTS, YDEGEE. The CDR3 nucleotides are TGTGCCAGCAGCTTAGGGACAGGGGGCGTTGAACAAGAGACCCAGTACTTC. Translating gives CASSLGTGGVEQETQYF.

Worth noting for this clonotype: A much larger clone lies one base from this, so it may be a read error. Here the CDR3 reads CSASGVTDTQYF. In DNA, the CDR3 is TGCAGTGCTAGCGGAGTCACAGATACGCAGTATTTT. V gene TRBV20-1 combines with J gene TRBJ2-3; D gene unclear. This CDR3 region has 12 residues. The germline gives CDR1 DFQATT, CDR2 SNEGSKA (reference sequence). Trimming stripped 3 bases from V and 2 bases from J, with 6 bases between.

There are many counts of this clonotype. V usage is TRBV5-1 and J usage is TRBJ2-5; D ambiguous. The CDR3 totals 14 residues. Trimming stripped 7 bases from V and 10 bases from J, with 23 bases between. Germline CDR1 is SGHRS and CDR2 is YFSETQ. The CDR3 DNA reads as TGCGCCAGCGTCTCAGTGGGCCCCGGTGGGATCCAGTACTTC. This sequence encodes CASVSVGPGGIQYF.

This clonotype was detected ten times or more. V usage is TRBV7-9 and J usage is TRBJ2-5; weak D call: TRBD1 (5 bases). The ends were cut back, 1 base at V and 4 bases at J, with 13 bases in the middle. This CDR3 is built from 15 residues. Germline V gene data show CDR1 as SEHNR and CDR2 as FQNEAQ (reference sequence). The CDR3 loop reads CASSLDRQRGETQYF. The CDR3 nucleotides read TGTGCCAGCAGCTTAGACCGACAGCGTGGAGAGACCCAGTACTTC.

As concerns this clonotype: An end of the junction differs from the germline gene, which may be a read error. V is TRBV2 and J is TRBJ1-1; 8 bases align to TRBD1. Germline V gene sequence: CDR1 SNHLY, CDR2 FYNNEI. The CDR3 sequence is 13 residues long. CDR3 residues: CASSGDRNAEAFF. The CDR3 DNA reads TGTGCCAGCAGTGGGGACAGGAACGCTGAAGCTTTCTTT.

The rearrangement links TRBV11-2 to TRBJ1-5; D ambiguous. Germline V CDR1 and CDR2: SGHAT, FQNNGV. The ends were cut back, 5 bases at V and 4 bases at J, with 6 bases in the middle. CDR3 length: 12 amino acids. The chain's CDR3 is CASSAANQPQHF. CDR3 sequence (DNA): TGTGCCAGCAGCGCCGCAAATCAGCCCCAGCATTTT. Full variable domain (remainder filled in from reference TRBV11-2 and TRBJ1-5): EAGVAQSPRYKIIEKRQSVAFWCNPISGHATLYWYQQILGQGPKLLIQFQNNGVVDDSQLPKDRFSAERLKGVDSTLKIQPAKLEDSAVYLCASSAANQPQHFGDGTRLSIL.

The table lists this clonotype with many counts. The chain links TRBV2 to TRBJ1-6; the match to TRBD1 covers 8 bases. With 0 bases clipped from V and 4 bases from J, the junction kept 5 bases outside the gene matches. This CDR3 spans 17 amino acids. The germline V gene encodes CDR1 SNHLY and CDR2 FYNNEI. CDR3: CASSEASTGGYNSPLHF. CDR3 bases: TGTGCCAGCAGTGAAGCGAGCACAGGGGGATATAATTCACCCCTCCACTTT.

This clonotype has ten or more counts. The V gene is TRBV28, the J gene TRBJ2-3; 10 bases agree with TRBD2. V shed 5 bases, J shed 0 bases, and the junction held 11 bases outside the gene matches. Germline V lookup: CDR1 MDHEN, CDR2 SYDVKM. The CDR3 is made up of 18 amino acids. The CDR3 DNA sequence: TGTGCCAGCAGTCCCCTACTAGCGGGGAGATCTAGCACAGATACGCAGTATTTT. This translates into CASSPLLAGRSSTDTQYF.

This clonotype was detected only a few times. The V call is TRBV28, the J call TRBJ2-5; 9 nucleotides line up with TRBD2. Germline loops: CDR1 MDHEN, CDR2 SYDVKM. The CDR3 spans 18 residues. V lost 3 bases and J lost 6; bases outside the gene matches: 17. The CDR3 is CASSFRGPRVSGGKTQYF. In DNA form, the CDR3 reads TGTGCCAGCAGTTTTCGTGGGCCAAGGGTTAGCGGGGGAAAGACCCAGTACTTC.

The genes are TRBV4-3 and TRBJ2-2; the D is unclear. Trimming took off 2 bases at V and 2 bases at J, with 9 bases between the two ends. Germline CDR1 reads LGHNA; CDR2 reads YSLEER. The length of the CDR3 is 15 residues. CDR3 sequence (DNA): TGCGCCAGCAGCCAATACAGAATCAACACCGGGGAGCTGTTTTTT. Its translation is CASSQYRINTGELFF.

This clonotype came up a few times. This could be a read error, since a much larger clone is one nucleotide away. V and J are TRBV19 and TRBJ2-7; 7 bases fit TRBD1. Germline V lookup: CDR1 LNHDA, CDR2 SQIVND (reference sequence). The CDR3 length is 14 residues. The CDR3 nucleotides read TGTGCCAGTAGGATGGGACAGACTTCATACGGGCAGTACTTC. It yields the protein CASRMGQTSYGQYF.

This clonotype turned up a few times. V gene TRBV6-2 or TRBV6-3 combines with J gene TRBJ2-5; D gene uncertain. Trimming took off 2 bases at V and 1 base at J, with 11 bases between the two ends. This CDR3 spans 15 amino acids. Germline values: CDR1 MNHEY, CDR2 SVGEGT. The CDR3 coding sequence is TGTGCCAGCAGTTACCTTACTGGAGCCCAAGAGACCCAGTACTTC. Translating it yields CASSYLTGAQETQYF.

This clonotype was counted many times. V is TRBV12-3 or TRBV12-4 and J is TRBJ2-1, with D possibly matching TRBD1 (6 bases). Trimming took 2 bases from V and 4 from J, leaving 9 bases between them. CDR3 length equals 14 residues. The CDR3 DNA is TGTGCCAGCAGTTTAAACAGGGCATACAATGAGCAGTTCTTC. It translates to CASSLNRAYNEQFF.

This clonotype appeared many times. DNA of the CDR3: TGTGCCAGCAGTGACAGGGGGAAAACTCCTGGGCAGTTCTTC. Translated, it gives CASSDRGKTPGQFF. V gene TRBV6-2 or TRBV6-3 combines with J gene TRBJ2-1; 9 nucleotides align to TRBD1. CDR1 and CDR2 from the germline V gene are MNHEY and SVGEGT. The CDR3 runs 14 residues. The V segment lost 5 bases and the J segment 12 bases; nucleotides outside the gene matches: 11.

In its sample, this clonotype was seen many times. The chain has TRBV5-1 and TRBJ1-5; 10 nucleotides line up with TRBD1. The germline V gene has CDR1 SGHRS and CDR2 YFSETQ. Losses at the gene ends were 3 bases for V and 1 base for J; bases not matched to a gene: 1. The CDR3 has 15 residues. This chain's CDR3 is CASSSGQGSNQPQHF. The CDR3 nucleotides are TGCGCCAGCAGCTCGGGACAGGGGAGCAATCAGCCCCAGCATTTT.